This entry lists 16 T cell receptor beta chains sequenced from one sample in a study of cytomegalovirus exposure and HLA in healthy donors. In the PCR, 60 Vbeta and 13 Jbeta primers were used. Using immunoSEQ multiplex PCR, the repertoire was profiled, and TCRdb retains in-frame clones only, with some absent. The sample yields roughly 100,000 clones, around 78% seen once. Input material: PBMCs. All receptors derive from a male donor in good health and CMV-seronegative.

The chain joins TRBV19 to TRBJ2-7; TRBD2 agrees at 10 bases. The trim removed 7 bases at V and 6 bases at J, leaving 9 bases unmatched. This CDR3 contains 14 residues. Germline values: CDR1 LNHDA, CDR2 SQIVND (reference sequence). The CDR3 nucleotides are TGTGCCAGTATCCCAGCGGGGGGGCTGGGCGAGCAGTACTTC. Amino acid sequence: CASIPAGGLGEQYF.

This chain links TRBV5-6 with TRBJ1-2, with 8 bases that match TRBD1. Germline lookup yields CDR1 SGHDT and CDR2 YYEEEE. The CDR3 has 16 amino acids. With V trimmed by 2 bases and J by 6 bases, 12 bases remained unmatched. The CDR3 region is CASSLYPGQARDGYTF. The CDR3 coding sequence is TGTGCCAGCAGCTTATACCCGGGACAGGCGAGGGATGGCTACACCTTC.

V is TRBV4-3 and J is TRBJ1-3; D call uncertain. Germline lookup yields CDR1 LGHNA and CDR2 YSLEER. Trimming removed 4 bases at V and 0 bases at J, with 7 bases between. CDR3 length: 14 amino acids. The CDR3 here is CASSRGDSGNTIYF. Written as DNA, the CDR3 is TGCGCCAGCAGCCGAGGTGACTCTGGAAACACCATATATTTT.

The J gene is TRBJ2-1, the V gene TRBV7-9; a possible D gene is TRBD2 (5 bases). Germline CDR1 reads SEHNR; CDR2 reads FQNEAQ (reference sequence). Trimming took 5 bases from V and 8 from J, leaving 16 bases between them. CDR3 size: 14 residues. The CDR3 here is CASSLAGKGHEQFF. As DNA, the CDR3 is TGTGCCAGCAGCCTCGCCGGGAAGGGCCATGAGCAGTTCTTC.

The V call is TRBV10-2, the J call TRBJ2-2; 8 bases are a match to TRBD1. The trim removed 4 bases at V and 4 bases at J, leaving 11 bases unmatched. CDR3 size: 17 residues. Germline-derived CDR1 and CDR2 are WSHSY and SAAADI. The CDR3 DNA reads TGCGCCAGCAGTGGCGGCAGGGGGCGCCTTGGCACCGGGGAGCTGTTTTTT. The encoded protein is CASSGGRGRLGTGELFF.

The J gene is TRBJ2-7, the V gene TRBV7-2; D may be TRBD1 (8 bases). This CDR3 spans 14 amino acids. Trimming stripped 5 bases from V and 5 bases from J, with 16 bases between. Looked up from germline, CDR1 is SGHTA and CDR2 is FQGNSA. The CDR3 DNA is TGTGCCAGCAGCAGCCGGACAGGGAGGGACGAGCAGTACTTC. Encoded protein: CASSSRTGRDEQYF.

This sequence joins TRBV13 and TRBJ2-7, with 11 bases identical to TRBD1. Germline V gene data show CDR1 as PRHDT and CDR2 as FYEKMQ (reference sequence). The CDR3 has 15 amino acids. V shed 5 bases, J shed 4 bases, and the junction held 7 bases outside the gene matches. CDR3 DNA: TGTGCCAGCAGCCCGGAGGGACAGGGGGAGTACGAGCAGTACTTC. Protein product: CASSPEGQGEYEQYF.

The V call is TRBV2, the J call TRBJ2-7; D possibly corresponds to TRBD1 (6 bases). This CDR3 spans 14 amino acids. V was clipped by 5 bases and J by 3 bases, with 14 bases between them. CDR1 SNHLY and CDR2 FYNNEI come from the germline V gene. The CDR3 DNA is TGTGCCAGCAGTCCGACAGGTCCCTTCTACGAGCAGTACTTC. Translation gives CASSPTGPFYEQYF. Based on the CDR3 plus reference TRBV2 and TRBJ2-7, the full variable domain is EPEVTQTPSHQVTQMGQEVILRCVPISNHLYFYWYRQILGQKVEFLVSFYNNEISEKSEIFDDQFSVERPDGSNFTLKIRSTKLEDSAMYFCASSPTGPFYEQYFGPGTRLTVT.

V usage is TRBV7-2 and J usage is TRBJ2-3; 14 bases match TRBD2. V lost 5 bases to trimming and J lost 5 bases; unmatched junction nucleotides: 6. The CDR3 consists of 16 residues. In germline, CDR1 is SGHTA, CDR2 FQGNSA. In nucleotides, the CDR3 is TGTGCCAGCAGCGGTACGGGACTAGCGGGAGAAGATACGCAGTATTTT. Encoded protein: CASSGTGLAGEDTQYF.

The chain uses TRBV13 and TRBJ2-7; D possibly corresponds to TRBD2 (6 bases). Trimming took 4 bases from V and 4 from J, leaving 17 bases between them. Per the germline V gene, CDR1 is PRHDT and CDR2 is FYEKMQ (reference sequence). The CDR3 has 15 residues. CDR3 nucleotide sequence: TGTGCCAGCAGCTCCGTCGGGACTGCGGGGTACGAGCAGTACTTC. Its protein product is CASSSVGTAGYEQYF.

This clone was seen once. This chain connects TRBV30 to TRBJ2-5, with 8 nucleotides matching TRBD1. Near its end, the DNA agrees better with TRBJ2-7, so the J call may be wrong. The CDR3 has 12 amino acids. Germline V gives CDR1 GTSNPN, CDR2 SVGIG (reference sequence). CDR3 sequence: CACSDRAYEQYF. As DNA, the CDR3 is TGTGCCTGCTCGGACAGGGCCTACGAGCAGTACTTC.

The chain recombines TRBV5-1 with TRBJ2-2; D is possibly TRBD1 (5 bases). This CDR3 has 15 amino acids. The germline CDR1 and CDR2 sequences are SGHRS and YFSETQ. Trimming left V 1 base short and J 4 bases short, with 11 bases between. The CDR3 bases are TGCGCCAGCAGCTTGACCTCGACAGCCACCGGGGAGCTGTTTTTT. Translating it yields CASSLTSTATGELFF.

The chain couples TRBV29-1 to TRBJ1-4; D remains ambiguous. The CDR3 length is 13 residues. Per germline, CDR1 SQVTM and CDR2 ANQGSEA. CDR3 nucleotides: TGCAGTAGCGTCGGGGTTGCTAGGGAAAAACTGTTTTTT. Translated: CSSVGVAREKLFF.

The CDR3 sequence: CSARGTSGTRGTGELFF. The CDR3 DNA follows: TGCAGCGCCAGAGGGACTAGCGGGACCCGAGGCACCGGGGAGCTGTTTTTT. The chain is built from TRBV29-1 and TRBJ2-2, with 13 bases lining up with TRBD2. The V and J ends lost 7 bases and 4 bases, in that order; junction bases with no gene match: 12. The germline gives CDR1 SQVTM, CDR2 ANQGSEA. This CDR3 is 17 amino acids long.

This clone was observed once. The chain employs TRBV4-3 and TRBJ1-2, with 8 bases identical to TRBD1. The V gene's germline CDR1 is LGHNA and CDR2 YSLEER. The CDR3 runs 15 residues. Germline trimming cut 5 bases from V and 5 bases from J; bases unmatched to any gene: 10. This chain's CDR3 is CASSSPRTGLYGYTF. The CDR3 coding sequence is TGCGCCAGCAGCTCCCCCAGGACAGGGTTATATGGCTACACCTTC.

This clone was detected a few times. This chain uses TRBV19 with TRBJ2-7, with a weak D call TRBD2 (6 bases). CDR1 is LNHDA, CDR2 SQIVND, per germline (reference sequence). V was shortened by 3 bases and J by 11 bases, with 17 bases between the two germline ends. The CDR3 covers 13 residues. The CDR3 protein is CASSIGVGGRKYF. The DNA for the CDR3 is TGTGCCAGTAGTATTGGGGTCGGGGGAAGGAAGTACTTC.